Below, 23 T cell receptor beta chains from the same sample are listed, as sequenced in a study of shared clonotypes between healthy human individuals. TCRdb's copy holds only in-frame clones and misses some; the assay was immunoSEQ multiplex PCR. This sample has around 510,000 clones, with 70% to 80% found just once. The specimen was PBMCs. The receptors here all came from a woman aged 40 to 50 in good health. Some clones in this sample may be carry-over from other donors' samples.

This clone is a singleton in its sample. The CDR3 is CASTPGTSDYEQYF. The CDR3 bases are TGTGCCAGCACCCCCGGGACTAGCGACTACGAGCAGTACTTC. The gene calls are TRBV28 and TRBJ2-7, with 10 bases aligning to TRBD2. V shed 7 bases and J 3 bases; nucleotides not matched to a gene: 6. CDR1 is MDHEN, CDR2 SYDVKM, per germline. This CDR3 is built from 14 residues.

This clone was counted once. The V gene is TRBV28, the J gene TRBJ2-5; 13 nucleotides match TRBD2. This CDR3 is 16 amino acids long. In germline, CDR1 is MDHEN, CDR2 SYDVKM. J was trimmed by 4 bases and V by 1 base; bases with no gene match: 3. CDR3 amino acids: CASSLLGLAGRETQYF. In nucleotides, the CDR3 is TGTGCCAGCAGTTTATTGGGACTAGCGGGAAGAGAGACCCAGTACTTC.

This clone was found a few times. Written as DNA, the CDR3 is TGTGCCAGCAGGGACAGGGTCACAGATACGCAGTATTTT. Protein sequence: CASRDRVTDTQYF. The rearrangement uses TRBV5-4 and TRBJ2-3, with TRBD1 matching 8 bases. The germline gives CDR1 SGHNT, CDR2 YYREEE (reference sequence). The CDR3 is made up of 13 amino acids. Germline trimming cut 5 bases from V and 2 bases from J; bases unmatched to any gene: 1.

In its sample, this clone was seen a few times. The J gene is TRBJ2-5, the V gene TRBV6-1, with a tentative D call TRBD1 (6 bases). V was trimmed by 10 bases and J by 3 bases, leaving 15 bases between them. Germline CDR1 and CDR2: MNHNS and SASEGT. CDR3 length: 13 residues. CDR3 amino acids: CATRIGQKETQYF. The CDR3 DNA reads TGTGCCACCAGGATTGGACAGAAAGAGACCCAGTACTTC.

The CDR3 DNA sequence: TGTGCCAGTAGTGCTAGTGGGGGCTCGGGTGAAAAACTGTTTTTT. It specifies CASSASGGSGEKLFF. The chain carries TRBV19 and TRBJ1-4, with D possibly being TRBD1 (6 bases). Trimming cost V 5 bases and J 7 bases, with 17 bases left between them. In germline, CDR1 is LNHDA, CDR2 SQIVND (reference sequence). This CDR3 comprises 15 residues.

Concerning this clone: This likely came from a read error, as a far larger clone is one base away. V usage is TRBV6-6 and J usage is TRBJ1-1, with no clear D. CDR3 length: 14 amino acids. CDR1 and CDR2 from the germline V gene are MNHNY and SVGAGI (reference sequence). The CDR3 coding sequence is TGTGCCAGCAGTTACTCGACTCTGAACACTGAAGCTCTCTTT. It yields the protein CASSYSTLNTEALF.

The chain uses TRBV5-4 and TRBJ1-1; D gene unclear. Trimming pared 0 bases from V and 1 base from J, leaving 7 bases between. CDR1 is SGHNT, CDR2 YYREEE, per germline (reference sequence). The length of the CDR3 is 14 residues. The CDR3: CASSLERENTEAFF. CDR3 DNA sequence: TGTGCCAGCAGCTTGGAGCGGGAGAACACTGAAGCTTTCTTT.

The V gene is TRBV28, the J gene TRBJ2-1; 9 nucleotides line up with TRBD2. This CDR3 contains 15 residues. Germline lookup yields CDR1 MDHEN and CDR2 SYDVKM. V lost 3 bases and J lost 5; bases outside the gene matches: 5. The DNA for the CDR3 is TGTGCCAGCAGTTTGCGGCTAGCGGGACACAATGAGCAGTTCTTC. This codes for CASSLRLAGHNEQFF. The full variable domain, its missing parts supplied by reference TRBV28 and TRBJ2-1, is DVKVTQSSRYLVKRTGEKVFLECVQDMDHENMFWYRQDPGLGLRLIYFSYDVKMKEKGDIPEGYSVSREKKERFSLILESASTNQTSMYLCASSLRLAGHNEQFFGPGTRLTVL.

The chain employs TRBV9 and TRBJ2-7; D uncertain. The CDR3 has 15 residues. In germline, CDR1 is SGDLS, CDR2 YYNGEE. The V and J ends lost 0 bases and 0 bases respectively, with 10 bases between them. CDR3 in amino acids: CASSVEGSYSYEQYF. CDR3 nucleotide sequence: TGTGCCAGCAGCGTAGAGGGCAGTTACTCCTACGAGCAGTACTTC.

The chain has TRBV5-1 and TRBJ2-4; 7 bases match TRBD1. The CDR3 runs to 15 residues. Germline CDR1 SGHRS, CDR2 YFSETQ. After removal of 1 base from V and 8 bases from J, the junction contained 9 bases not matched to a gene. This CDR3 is CASSLSRGRGDIQYF. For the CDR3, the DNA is TGCGCCAGCAGCTTGTCTAGGGGGCGTGGAGACATTCAGTACTTC.

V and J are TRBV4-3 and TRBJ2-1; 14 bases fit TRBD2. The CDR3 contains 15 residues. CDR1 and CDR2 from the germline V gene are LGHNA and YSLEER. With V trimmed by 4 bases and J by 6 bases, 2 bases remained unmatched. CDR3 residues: CASSLGLAGGNEQFF. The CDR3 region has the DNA TGCGCCAGCAGCCTAGGACTAGCGGGAGGCAATGAGCAGTTCTTC.

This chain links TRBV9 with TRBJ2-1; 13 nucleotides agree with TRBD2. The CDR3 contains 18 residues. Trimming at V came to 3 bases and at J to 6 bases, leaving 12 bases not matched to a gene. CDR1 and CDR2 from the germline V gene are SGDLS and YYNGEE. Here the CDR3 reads CASSARTSGSYSANEQFF. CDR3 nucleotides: TGTGCCAGCAGCGCCCGGACTAGCGGGAGTTACTCTGCCAATGAGCAGTTCTTC.

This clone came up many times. This CDR3 reads CASSLGGTGQETQYF. CDR3 bases: TGTGCCAGCAGCTTAGGGGGGACAGGGCAAGAGACCCAGTACTTC. The chain employs TRBV7-2 and TRBJ2-5, with 9 nucleotides matching TRBD1. The germline V gene has CDR1 SGHTA and CDR2 FQGNSA. Unmatched junction bases numbered 2, after V lost 1 base and J lost 2 bases. This CDR3 is built from 15 residues.

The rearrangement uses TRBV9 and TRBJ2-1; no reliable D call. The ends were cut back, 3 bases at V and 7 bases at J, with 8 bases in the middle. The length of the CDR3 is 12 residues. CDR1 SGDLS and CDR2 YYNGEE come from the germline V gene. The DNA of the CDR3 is TGTGCCAGCAGCGCCGAACGGAATGAGCAGTTCTTC. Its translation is CASSAERNEQFF.

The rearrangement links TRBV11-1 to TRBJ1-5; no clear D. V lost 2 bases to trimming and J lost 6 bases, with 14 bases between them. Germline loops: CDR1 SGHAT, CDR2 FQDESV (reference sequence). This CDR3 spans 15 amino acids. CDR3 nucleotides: TGTGCCAGCAGCTTAAATTCTGGGGTCGGTCAGCCCCAGCATTTT. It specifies CASSLNSGVGQPQHF.

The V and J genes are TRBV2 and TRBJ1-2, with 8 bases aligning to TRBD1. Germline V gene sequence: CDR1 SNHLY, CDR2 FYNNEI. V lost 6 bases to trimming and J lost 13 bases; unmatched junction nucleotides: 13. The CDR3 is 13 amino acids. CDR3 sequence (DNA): TGTGCCAGCAGCTCGGACAGGGACTCCCCCTCCACCTTC. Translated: CASSSDRDSPSTF.

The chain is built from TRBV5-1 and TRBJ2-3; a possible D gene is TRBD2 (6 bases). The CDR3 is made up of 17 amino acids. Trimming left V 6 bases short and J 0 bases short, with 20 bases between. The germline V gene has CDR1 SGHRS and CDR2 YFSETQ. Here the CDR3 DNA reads TGCGCCAGCACAACTCACCCGGGACTTACTAGCACAGATACGCAGTATTTT. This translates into CASTTHPGLTSTDTQYF.

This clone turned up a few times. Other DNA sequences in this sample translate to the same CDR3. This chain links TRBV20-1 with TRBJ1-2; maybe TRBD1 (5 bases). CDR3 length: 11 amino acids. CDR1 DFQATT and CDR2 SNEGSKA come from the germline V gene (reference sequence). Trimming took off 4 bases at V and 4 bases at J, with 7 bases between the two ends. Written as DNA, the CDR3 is TGCAGTGCTACTACAGGCTATGGCTACACCTTC. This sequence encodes CSATTGYGYTF.

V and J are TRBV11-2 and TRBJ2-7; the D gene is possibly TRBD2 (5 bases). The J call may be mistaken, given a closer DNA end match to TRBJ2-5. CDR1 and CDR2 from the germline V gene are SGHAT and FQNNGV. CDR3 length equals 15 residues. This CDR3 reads CASSSRVATEETQYF. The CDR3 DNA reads TGTGCCAGCAGCTCGAGGGTAGCGACCGAAGAGACCCAGTACTTC.

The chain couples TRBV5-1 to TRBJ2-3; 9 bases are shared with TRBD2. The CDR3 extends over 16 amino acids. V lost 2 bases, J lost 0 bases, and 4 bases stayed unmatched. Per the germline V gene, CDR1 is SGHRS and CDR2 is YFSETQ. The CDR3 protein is CASSFQREASTDTQYF. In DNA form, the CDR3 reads TGCGCCAGCAGCTTTCAGCGGGAGGCCAGCACAGATACGCAGTATTTT.

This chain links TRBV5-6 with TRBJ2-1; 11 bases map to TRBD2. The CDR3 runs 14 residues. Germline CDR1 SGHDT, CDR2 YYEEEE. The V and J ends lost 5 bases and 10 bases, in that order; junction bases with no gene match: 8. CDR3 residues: CASRPTSGGWEQFF. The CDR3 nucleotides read TGTGCCAGCAGACCCACTAGCGGGGGATGGGAGCAGTTCTTC.

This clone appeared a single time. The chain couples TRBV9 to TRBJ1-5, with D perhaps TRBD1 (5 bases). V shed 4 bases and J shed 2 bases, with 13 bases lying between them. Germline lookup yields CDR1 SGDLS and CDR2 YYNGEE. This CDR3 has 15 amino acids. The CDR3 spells CASSPQGWGNQPQHF. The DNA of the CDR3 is TGTGCCAGCAGCCCTCAGGGATGGGGCAATCAGCCCCAGCATTTT.

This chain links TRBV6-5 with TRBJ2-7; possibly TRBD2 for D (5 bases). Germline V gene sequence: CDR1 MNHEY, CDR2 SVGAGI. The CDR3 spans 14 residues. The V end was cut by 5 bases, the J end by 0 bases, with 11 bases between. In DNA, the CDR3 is TGTGCCAGCAGTAAAGCGGCTAACTCCTACGAGCAGTACTTC. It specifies CASSKAANSYEQYF.